One and the same sample provided the 26 T cell receptor beta chains below, sequenced in a study of blood T cell repertoires in COVID-19. Measured with immunoSEQ multiplex PCR; TCRdb has only the in-frame clones, and not every one. This sample has about 380,000 clones, with about 87% found just once. The material sequenced was PBMCs or T cells enriched from blood (not recorded which). The receptor source for this set is a man aged 30-40 years who had recovered from COVID-19.

CDR3 DNA sequence: TGTGCCAGCAGTGAGTTAGCAGGGGCGGTGACAGATACGCAGTATTTT. Translation: CASSELAGAVTDTQYF. This chain uses TRBV6-1 with TRBJ2-3; possibly TRBD1 for D (6 bases). This CDR3 is built from 16 residues. Germline loops: CDR1 MNHNS, CDR2 SASEGT. V shed 3 bases and J shed 3 bases, with 16 bases lying between them.

The V gene is TRBV7-9, the J gene TRBJ2-7; 9 bases line up with TRBD1. Germline V gene sequence: CDR1 SEHNR, CDR2 FQNEAQ (reference sequence). V was pared by 5 bases and J by 3 bases, with 11 bases of the junction left unmatched. The CDR3 spans 16 residues. CDR3 amino acids: CASSHIPGTGIYEQYF. The CDR3 DNA reads TGTGCCAGCAGCCACATACCCGGGACAGGGATCTACGAGCAGTACTTC.

The V call is TRBV18, the J call TRBJ2-3, with TRBD1 as a possible D gene (6 bases). V shed 5 bases and J shed 3 bases, with 15 bases lying between them. Germline V CDR1 and CDR2: KGHSH, LQKENI. The CDR3 is 15 residues long. The CDR3 DNA reads TGTGCCAGCTCAATTAACAGGGACCTGACAGATACGCAGTATTTT. It specifies CASSINRDLTDTQYF.

The V gene is TRBV4-2, the J gene TRBJ1-2; 7 bases map to TRBD1. This CDR3 has 14 residues. Trimming removed 3 bases from V and 5 bases from J; junction bases left unmatched: 6. The V gene's germline CDR1 is LGHNA and CDR2 YNFKEQ. For the CDR3, the DNA is TGTGCCAGCAGCCACACCGGGACAGTGTATGGCTACACCTTC. This gives the protein CASSHTGTVYGYTF.

The rearrangement joins TRBV19 to TRBJ1-6; D not certain. V was cut by 1 base and J by 9 bases, with 4 bases left in between. The CDR3 sequence is 12 residues long. Germline V gene lookup returns CDR1 LNHDA and CDR2 SQIVND (reference sequence). The CDR3 here is CASSIGGSPLHF. DNA of the CDR3: TGTGCCAGTAGTATAGGAGGTTCACCCCTCCACTTT.

The V and J genes are TRBV27 and TRBJ1-2; 7 bases line up with TRBD1. J lost 5 bases, V lost 5 bases, and 5 bases had no gene match. The CDR3 consists of 13 residues. Germline lookup yields CDR1 MNHEY and CDR2 SMNVEV (reference sequence). The CDR3 DNA follows: TGTGCCAGCAGTACCGGGACAGCATATGGCTACACCTTC. Translated, it gives CASSTGTAYGYTF.

The V and J genes are TRBV12-3 or TRBV12-4 and TRBJ1-2; D unclear. V dropped 5 bases and J dropped 5 bases, with 12 bases sitting between them. The CDR3 runs 13 residues. Written as DNA, the CDR3 is TGTGCCAGCAGTCCCGGAGGACGATATGGCTACACCTTC. This sequence encodes CASSPGGRYGYTF.

The chain carries TRBV9 and TRBJ1-6; D gene ambiguous. The CDR3 runs to 12 residues. Germline assignment: CDR1 SGDLS and CDR2 YYNGEE. Trimming pared 7 bases from V and 5 bases from J, leaving 7 bases between. The DNA for the CDR3 is TGTGCCAGCGCGCGAGATAATTCACCCCTCCACTTT. Translation: CASARDNSPLHF.

The chain couples TRBV6-5 to TRBJ1-4, with a possible D match to TRBD1 (5 bases). This CDR3 is built from 15 residues. V was clipped by 6 bases and J by 7 bases, with 18 bases between them. Germline V CDR1 and CDR2: MNHEY, SVGAGI. The CDR3: CASSVDSWRIEKLFF. The CDR3 coding sequence is TGTGCCAGCAGCGTCGACAGTTGGAGAATTGAAAAACTGTTTTTT.

The V gene is TRBV11-2, the J gene TRBJ1-2; weak D call: TRBD1 (6 bases). V gave up 5 bases and J gave up 6 bases, with 16 bases separating them. The CDR3 has 14 residues. Per germline, CDR1 SGHAT and CDR2 FQNNGV. CDR3 coding DNA: TGTGCCAGCAGCCGTTCGGTACAGGGTGATGGCTACACCTTC. This gives the protein CASSRSVQGDGYTF.

The J gene is TRBJ2-1, the V gene TRBV5-1, with TRBD2 identical over 7 bases. The germline V gene has CDR1 SGHRS and CDR2 YFSETQ. Germline trimming cut 0 bases from V and 4 bases from J; bases unmatched to any gene: 1. The CDR3 length is 14 residues. For the CDR3, the DNA is TGCGCCAGCAGCTTGGACGGGGGGTACAATGAGCAGTTCTTC. Encoded protein: CASSLDGGYNEQFF.

The table lists this clone with a count of one. The chain joins TRBV27 to TRBJ1-1; no clear D gene. The CDR3 is 16 residues long. Germline V CDR1 and CDR2: MNHEY, SMNVEV (reference sequence). The germline V and J ends were trimmed by 4 bases and 8 bases, with 23 bases remaining between them. In nucleotides, the CDR3 is TGTGCCAGCAGTTCGACCCCGGGATCCAGGATATACGAAGCTTTCTTT. Protein sequence: CASSSTPGSRIYEAFF.

The chain employs TRBV5-1 and TRBJ2-7; 9 positions match TRBD1. The germline V gene encodes CDR1 SGHRS and CDR2 YFSETQ. J lost 0 bases, V lost 4 bases, and 2 bases had no gene match. The CDR3 sequence is 14 residues long. CDR3 region: CASSAQGASYEQYF. For the CDR3, the DNA is TGCGCCAGCAGCGCACAGGGGGCCTCCTACGAGCAGTACTTC.

The chain links TRBV7-9 to TRBJ2-1, with TRBD2 matching over 11 bases. CDR3 length: 15 amino acids. With 8 bases clipped from V and 5 bases from J, the junction kept 8 bases outside the gene matches. The germline gives CDR1 SEHNR, CDR2 FQNEAQ (reference sequence). The CDR3 spells CASVAGGPRNNEQFF. DNA for the CDR3: TGTGCCAGCGTAGCGGGGGGGCCGCGGAACAATGAGCAGTTCTTC.

This chain connects TRBV15 to TRBJ2-6, with 7 nucleotides matching TRBD1. Germline-derived CDR1 and CDR2 are LNHNV and YYDKDF (reference sequence). The CDR3 is made up of 18 amino acids. J was trimmed by 0 bases and V by 0 bases; bases with no gene match: 5. The CDR3 bases are TGTGCCACCAGCAGAGATACGGGACAGCCCTCTGGGGCCAACGTCCTGACTTTC. Protein sequence: CATSRDTGQPSGANVLTF.

The rearrangement links TRBV18 to TRBJ1-2; TRBD1 agrees at 7 bases. This CDR3 is 15 amino acids long. Per germline, CDR1 KGHSH and CDR2 LQKENI. The ends lost 3 bases at V and 1 base at J; junction bases unmatched: 5. The DNA of the CDR3 is TGTGCCAGCTCACCCGGGACAGACTTTAACTATGGCTACACCTTC. Translation gives CASSPGTDFNYGYTF.

This sequence joins TRBV27 and TRBJ2-7; perhaps TRBD1 as D (6 bases). The CDR3 contains 14 residues. V shed 3 bases and J shed 2 bases, with 11 bases lying between them. Looked up from germline, CDR1 is MNHEY and CDR2 is SMNVEV (reference sequence). The CDR3 DNA reads as TGTGCCAGCAGTTTGTTGGGGGCTACCTACGAGCAGTACTTC. This gives the protein CASSLLGATYEQYF.

The sample holds a few counts of this clone. One end of the junction fails to match germline, which may point to a read error. The chain is built from TRBV30 and TRBJ2-5; D gene uncertain. The V gene's germline CDR1 is GTSNPN and CDR2 SVGIG (reference sequence). This CDR3 spans 11 amino acids. The chain's CDR3 is CAWSVPGTRHF. Here the CDR3 DNA reads TGTGCCTGGAGTGTGCCGGGTACCCGCCACTTC.

V usage is TRBV27 and J usage is TRBJ1-6, with no clear D. This CDR3 has 15 residues. The V gene's germline CDR1 is MNHEY and CDR2 SMNVEV (reference sequence). The ends were cut back, 5 bases at V and 0 bases at J, with 8 bases in the middle. CDR3 sequence: CASSIGSSYNSPLHF. For the CDR3, the DNA is TGTGCCAGCAGTATAGGGAGCTCCTATAATTCACCCCTCCACTTT.

This chain connects TRBV7-2 to TRBJ1-2; tentative D call: TRBD1 (6 bases). CDR1 is SGHTA, CDR2 FQGNSA, per germline. The CDR3 extends over 15 amino acids. V was trimmed by 6 bases and J by 4 bases, leaving 18 bases between them. The CDR3 is CASSRDTQDGYGYTF. For the CDR3, the DNA is TGTGCCAGCAGTCGGGACACTCAGGACGGCTATGGCTACACCTTC.

The CDR3 coding sequence is TGTGCCAGCAGTGATCCAAGGGTGGGAGGTGGAAACACCATATATTTT. This translates into CASSDPRVGGGNTIYF. The V and J genes are TRBV25-1 and TRBJ1-3, with D uncertain. V gave up 3 bases and J gave up 3 bases, with 15 bases separating them. From germline, CDR1 is MGHDK and CDR2 SYGVNS. The CDR3 runs to 16 residues. The entire variable domain, with the rest obtained from reference TRBV25-1 and TRBJ1-3, is as follows: EADIYQTPRYLVIGTGKKITLECSQTMGHDKMYWYQQDPGMELHLIHYSYGVNSTEKGDLSSESTVSRIRTEHFPLTLESARPSHTSQYLCASSDPRVGGGNTIYFGEGSWLTVV.

The J gene is TRBJ1-2, the V gene TRBV6-2 or TRBV6-3, with D unresolved. Germline lookup yields CDR1 MNHEY and CDR2 SVGEGT. Trimming left V 5 bases short and J 3 bases short, with 7 bases between. CDR3 length equals 12 residues. The CDR3 DNA follows: TGTGCCAGCAGTCTCCGGGACTATGGCTACACCTTC. This gives the protein CASSLRDYGYTF.

The chain employs TRBV12-3 or TRBV12-4 and TRBJ1-2, with unresolved D. The CDR3 totals 13 residues. V lost 3 bases and J 1 base, leaving 6 bases between the germline ends. The chain's CDR3 is CASSFGNNYGYTF. In DNA, the CDR3 is TGTGCCAGCAGTTTTGGCAATAACTATGGCTACACCTTC.

The sample holds one count of this clone. The chain recombines TRBV30 with TRBJ1-5; 9 bases are a match to TRBD1. This CDR3 spans 13 amino acids. Germline values: CDR1 GTSNPN, CDR2 SVGIG (reference sequence). V shed 5 bases, J shed 3 bases, and the junction held 2 bases outside the gene matches. The CDR3 bases are TGTGCCTGGGGGACAGGGCCCAATCAGCCCCAGCATTTT. Protein product: CAWGTGPNQPQHF.

This chain connects TRBV10-3 to TRBJ1-1; tentatively, D is TRBD1 (5 bases). Germline V gives CDR1 ENHRY, CDR2 SYGVKD. This CDR3 is built from 13 residues. The ends were cut back, 4 bases at V and 0 bases at J, with 6 bases in the middle. This chain's CDR3 is CAISGTLNTEAFF. CDR3 nucleotides: TGTGCCATCAGTGGGACACTGAACACTGAAGCTTTCTTT.

CDR3 DNA sequence: TGTGCCAGTGGAGGGGGACAGGGGCCGAACACTGAAGCTTTCTTT. This translates into CASGGGQGPNTEAFF. The chain uses TRBV2 and TRBJ1-1; 10 bases fit TRBD1. J gave up 1 base and V 9 bases, and 8 bases lay outside the gene matches. Germline CDR1 SNHLY, CDR2 FYNNEI. The CDR3 runs 15 residues.